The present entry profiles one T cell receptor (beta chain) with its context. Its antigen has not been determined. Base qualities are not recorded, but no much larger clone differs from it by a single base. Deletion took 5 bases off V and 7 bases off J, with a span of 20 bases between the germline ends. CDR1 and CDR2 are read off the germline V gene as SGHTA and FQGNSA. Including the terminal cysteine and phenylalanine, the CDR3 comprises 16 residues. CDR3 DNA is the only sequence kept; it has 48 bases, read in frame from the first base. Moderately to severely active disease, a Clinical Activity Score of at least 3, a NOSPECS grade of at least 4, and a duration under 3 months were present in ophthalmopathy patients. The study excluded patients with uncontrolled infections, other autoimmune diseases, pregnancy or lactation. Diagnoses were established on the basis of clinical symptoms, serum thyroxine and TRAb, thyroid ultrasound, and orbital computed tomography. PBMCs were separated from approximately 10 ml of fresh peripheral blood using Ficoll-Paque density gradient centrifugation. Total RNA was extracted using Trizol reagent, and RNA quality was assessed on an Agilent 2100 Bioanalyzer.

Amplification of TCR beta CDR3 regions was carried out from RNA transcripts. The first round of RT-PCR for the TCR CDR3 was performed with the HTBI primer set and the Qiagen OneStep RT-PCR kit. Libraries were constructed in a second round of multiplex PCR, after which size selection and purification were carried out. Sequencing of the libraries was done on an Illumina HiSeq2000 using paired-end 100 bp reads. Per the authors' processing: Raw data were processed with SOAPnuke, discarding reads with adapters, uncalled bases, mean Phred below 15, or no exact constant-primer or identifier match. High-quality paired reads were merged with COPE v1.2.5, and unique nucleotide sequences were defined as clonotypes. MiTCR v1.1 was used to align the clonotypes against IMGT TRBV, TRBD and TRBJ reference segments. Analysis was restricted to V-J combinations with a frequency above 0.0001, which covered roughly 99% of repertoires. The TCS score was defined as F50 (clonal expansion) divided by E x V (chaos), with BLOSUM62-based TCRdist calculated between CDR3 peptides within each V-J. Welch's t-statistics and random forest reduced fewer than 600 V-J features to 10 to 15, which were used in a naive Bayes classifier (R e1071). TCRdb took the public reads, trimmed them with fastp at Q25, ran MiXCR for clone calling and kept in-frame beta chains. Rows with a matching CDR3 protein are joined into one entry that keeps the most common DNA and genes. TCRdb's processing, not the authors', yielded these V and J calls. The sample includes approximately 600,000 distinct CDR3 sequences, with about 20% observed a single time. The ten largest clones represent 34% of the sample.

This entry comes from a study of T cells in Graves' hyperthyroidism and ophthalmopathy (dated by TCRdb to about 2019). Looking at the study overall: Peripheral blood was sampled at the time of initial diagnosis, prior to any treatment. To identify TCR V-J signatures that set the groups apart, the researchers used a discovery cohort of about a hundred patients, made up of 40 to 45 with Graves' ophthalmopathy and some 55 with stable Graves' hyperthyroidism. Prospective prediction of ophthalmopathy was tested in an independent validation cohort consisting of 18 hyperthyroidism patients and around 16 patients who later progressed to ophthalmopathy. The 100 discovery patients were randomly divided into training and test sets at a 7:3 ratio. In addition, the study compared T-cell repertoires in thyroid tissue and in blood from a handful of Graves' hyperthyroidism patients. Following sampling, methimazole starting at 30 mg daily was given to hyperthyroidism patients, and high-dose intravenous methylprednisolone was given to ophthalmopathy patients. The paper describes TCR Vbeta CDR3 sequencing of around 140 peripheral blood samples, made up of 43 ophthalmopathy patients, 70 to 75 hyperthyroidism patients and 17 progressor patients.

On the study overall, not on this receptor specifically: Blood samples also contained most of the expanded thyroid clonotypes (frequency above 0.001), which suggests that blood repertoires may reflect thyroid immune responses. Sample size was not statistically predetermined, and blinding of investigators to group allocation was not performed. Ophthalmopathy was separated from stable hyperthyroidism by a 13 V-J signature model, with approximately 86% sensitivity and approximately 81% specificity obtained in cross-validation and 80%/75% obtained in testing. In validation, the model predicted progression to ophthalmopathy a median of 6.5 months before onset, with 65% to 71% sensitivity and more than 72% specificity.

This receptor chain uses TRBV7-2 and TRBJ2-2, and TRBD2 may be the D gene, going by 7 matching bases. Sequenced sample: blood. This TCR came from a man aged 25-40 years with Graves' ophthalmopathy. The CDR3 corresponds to CASSLLGGRAGGELFF. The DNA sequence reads TGTGCCAGCAGCCTCTTAGGGGGGAGGGCCGGCGGGGAGCTGTTTTTT.